This entry features one T cell receptor beta chain sequence. This entry is derived from a study of patients and donors after allogeneic stem cell transplantation. From the RT-PCR reads, TCRdb called clonotypes with MiXCR, one entry per CDR3 protein. Seen here are approximately 150,000 distinct CDR3 sequences, nearly 25% observed once, and the top ten hold roughly 26%. The V gene's germline CDR1 is KGHSH and CDR2 LQKENI. V trimming: 6 bases; J trimming: 4 bases; junction bases outside the gene matches: 8. The CDR3 length is 15 residues. This TCR derives from a human donor who was either an allogeneic HSCT recipient or a stem cell or donor lymphocyte infusion donor (not recorded which). It is not recorded whose cells these are; they may come from a transplant donor. The rearrangement joins TRBV18 to TRBJ1-1; 10 positions match TRBD1. Sequencing used blood, either unsorted or a sorted T cell fraction (not recorded which). The CDR3 loop reads CASSLDRGRFTEAFF. The CDR3 DNA reads TGTGCCAGCTCCCTCGACAGGGGGCGATTCACTGAAGCTTTCTTT.